A selection of T cell receptor beta chains follows, all from one sample in a study of blood T cells in healthy people across ages. TCRdb processed the 5' RACE reads anew with MiXCR; each CDR3 protein has one entry. The top ten clones hold over 20% of a sample with about a million distinct CDR3 sequences, roughly 51% of them seen once. The sequenced sample was blood. All receptors come from a woman in her sixties or seventies in good health. The CDR3 runs from the conserved cysteine through the conserved F or W.

v_gene	j_gene	CDR3aa
TRBV6-6	TRBJ2-7	CASSSPGTGGVTYEQYF
TRBV7-3	TRBJ2-2	CASSVIQNTGELFF
TRBV20-1	TRBJ1-2	CSAAPAGKNYGYTF
TRBV19	.	CASSITGTSRRYEQYF
TRBV18	TRBJ1-1	CASSPGGGDTEAFF
TRBV29-1	TRBJ1-2	CSVEGGTSLGYTF
TRBV6-2/TRBV6-3	TRBJ2-7	CASSYSIVAGEYEQYF
TRBV20-1	TRBJ1-5	CSASLGSGQPQHF
TRBV24-1	TRBJ1-1	CATSDSDLNTEAFF
TRBV3-1	TRBJ2-5	CASSRETEQYF
TRBV19	TRBJ2-3	CASSNRGHSTDTQYF
TRBV20-1	TRBJ2-7	CSATNRGKVDYEQYF
TRBV20-1	.	CSAPLAGVKGTQYF
TRBV3-1	TRBJ2-3	CASSQVVLKADTQYF
TRBV20-1	TRBJ2-1	CSATRASGGVEFF
TRBV5-1	TRBJ2-4	CASSSGLSRDRRQNIQYF
TRBV28	.	CASRIGDRDPPREQYF
TRBV6-5	TRBJ2-1	CASSYKPLAGYKEQFF
TRBV20-1	TRBJ2-3	CSTISGVGADTQYF
TRBV18	TRBJ2-4	CASSPDRGTKNIQYF
TRBV20-1	.	CSAVREPRVEQYF
TRBV10-3	TRBJ2-6	CAISPGHGTGANVLTF
TRBV12-3/TRBV12-4	TRBJ1-5	CASSLHYRDQPQHF
TRBV20-1	TRBJ2-5	CSAIPTSGSAVEEQYF
TRBV27	TRBJ2-4	CASSPTIIAKNIQYF
TRBV7-2	TRBJ2-7	CASSSARGRLHYEQYF
TRBV6-2/TRBV6-3	TRBJ2-2	CASSYHWRELFF
TRBV6-1	TRBJ2-7	CASSEYVGITEQYF
TRBV4-2	TRBJ2-7	CASSQESGMGWGGEQYF
TRBV4-1	TRBJ2-7	CASSQVFGTNSYEQYF
TRBV5-1	TRBJ2-7	CASSSDLPDTSYEQYF
TRBV28	TRBJ2-7	CASSSDGGVVSYEQYF
TRBV20-1	TRBJ2-3	CSARKAQRADTQYF
TRBV3-1	TRBJ1-2	CASSQDVGGFIYGYTF
TRBV6-2/TRBV6-3	TRBJ2-2	CASSRTSGNTGELFF
TRBV3-1	TRBJ2-3	CASSQTVTDTQYF
TRBV25-1	TRBJ1-2	CASREFERGYGYTF
TRBV7-6	TRBJ2-3	CASSLRTRDKNTQYF
TRBV12-3/TRBV12-4	TRBJ2-1	CASSPYGEQFF
TRBV2	TRBJ2-3	CASNSLGGPVDTQYF
TRBV27	TRBJ2-7	CATHPGGAGASYEQYF